The 26 T cell receptor beta chains reported below all come from one sample, sequenced in a study of blood T cell repertoires in COVID-19. TCRdb's copy holds only in-frame clones and misses some; the assay was immunoSEQ multiplex PCR. The table lists 100,000 to 150,000 clones, roughly 90% of them singletons. Sequenced: peripheral blood. The receptors stem from an older man with active COVID-19.

This rearrangement joins TRBV27 to TRBJ1-2; no firm D call. The germline V and J ends were trimmed by 5 bases and 8 bases, with 12 bases remaining between them. The germline gives CDR1 MNHEY, CDR2 SMNVEV (reference sequence). There are 12 residues in the CDR3. CDR3 loop: CASSPSGKGYTF. CDR3 bases: TGTGCCAGCAGTCCGTCGGGGAAGGGCTACACCTTC.

This clone was observed once. This chain joins TRBV18 and TRBJ2-1, with 7 nucleotides matching TRBD2. Germline V gene sequence: CDR1 KGHSH, CDR2 LQKENI. The V and J ends lost 1 base and 6 bases, in that order; junction bases with no gene match: 12. The CDR3 is made up of 17 amino acids. CDR3 nucleotides: TGTGCCAGCTCACCACGGGGGGTGCGGGAGTATGGCAATGAGCAGTTCTTC. Its protein is CASSPRGVREYGNEQFF.

The J gene is TRBJ2-7, the V gene TRBV6-5; 7 positions agree with TRBD1. This CDR3 region has 15 residues. Per germline, CDR1 MNHEY and CDR2 SVGAGI. J was trimmed by 2 bases and V by 7 bases; bases with no gene match: 11. CDR3 amino acids: CASTHGQAKPYEQYF. CDR3 in DNA: TGTGCCAGCACCCACGGACAGGCGAAACCCTACGAGCAGTACTTC.

This chain connects TRBV5-4 to TRBJ2-5; D is unclear. Germline V gene lookup returns CDR1 SGHNT and CDR2 YYREEE (reference sequence). Between the trimmed V and J ends, which lost 4 bases and 5 bases, there was a span of 15 bases. The CDR3 totals 14 residues. CDR3 DNA sequence: TGTGCCAGCAGCCCACCGTGGGCGTTGGAGACCCAGTACTTC. This sequence encodes CASSPPWALETQYF.

The rearrangement joins TRBV28 to TRBJ2-7, with 9 bases that match TRBD2. The CDR3 runs 16 residues. V lost 2 bases, J lost 3 bases, and 8 bases stayed unmatched. Germline lookup yields CDR1 MDHEN and CDR2 SYDVKM. The CDR3 DNA sequence: TGTGCCAGCAGTTTAGGATGGCCTAGCGGGAACTACGAGCAGTACTTC. Translating gives CASSLGWPSGNYEQYF.

The chain couples TRBV15 to TRBJ2-5, with 8 bases lining up with TRBD2. Germline assignment: CDR1 LNHNV and CDR2 YYDKDF (reference sequence). The CDR3 runs 18 residues. V was clipped by 2 bases and J by 7 bases; unmatched bases: 18. CDR3 in DNA: TGTGCCACCAGCAGAATTCAACCTCGCGCGGGGGGTCCAGGGACCCAGTACTTC. Translation gives CATSRIQPRAGGPGTQYF.

The V call is TRBV7-2, the J call TRBJ2-2, with D tentatively TRBD2 (6 bases). Germline CDR1 is SGHTA and CDR2 is FQGNSA. V shed 4 bases and J shed 0 bases, with 12 bases lying between them. This CDR3 comprises 16 residues. Written as DNA, the CDR3 is TGTGCCAGCAGCTCCGAAGCGGGCACGAACACCGGGGAGCTGTTTTTT. Its translation is CASSSEAGTNTGELFF.

This chain uses TRBV29-1 with TRBJ1-2; unclear D gene. Germline loops: CDR1 SQVTM, CDR2 ANQGSEA. Trimming pared 6 bases from V and 4 bases from J, leaving 18 bases between. The CDR3 covers 14 residues. The DNA of the CDR3 is TGCAGCGTCCCCTCAAGTGGGAGGATCTATGGCTACACCTTC. Translated, it gives CSVPSSGRIYGYTF.

V gene TRBV7-9 combines with J gene TRBJ1-3; no firm D call. The V gene lost 5 bases and the J gene lost 6 bases, with 14 bases spanning the gap. The germline V gene encodes CDR1 SEHNR and CDR2 FQNEAQ (reference sequence). The CDR3 spans 14 residues. CDR3 coding DNA: TGTGCCAGCAGCCCGAGGGATTTAGAAAACACCATATATTTT. Translated, it gives CASSPRDLENTIYF.

In its sample, this clone was seen a few times. This chain joins TRBV7-2 and TRBJ1-5; D not certain. Germline V gene data show CDR1 as SGHTA and CDR2 as FQGNSA. This CDR3 is 13 amino acids long. Trimming left V 4 bases short and J 7 bases short, with 11 bases between. CDR3 sequence (DNA): TGTGCCAGCAGCTGGAAACCTAGGCAGCCCCAGCATTTT. Encoded protein: CASSWKPRQPQHF.

The J gene is TRBJ2-1, the V gene TRBV4-2, with 13 nucleotides matching TRBD2. The CDR3 has 16 residues. With V trimmed by 4 bases and J by 8 bases, 8 bases remained unmatched. Looked up from germline, CDR1 is LGHNA and CDR2 is YNFKEQ. CDR3 bases: TGTGCCAGCAGCCCCTACCGGACTAGCGGGAGAGATGAGCAGTTCTTC. Protein product: CASSPYRTSGRDEQFF.

This chain joins TRBV24-1 and TRBJ2-1, with 7 bases lining up with TRBD2. This CDR3 is built from 16 residues. Germline V gene lookup returns CDR1 KGHDR and CDR2 SFDVKD. The V and J ends lost 4 bases and 0 bases, in that order; junction bases with no gene match: 5. The DNA of the CDR3 is TGTGCCACCAGTGAGCAACTAGCGCACTCCTACAATGAGCAGTTCTTC. Protein product: CATSEQLAHSYNEQFF.

The chain carries TRBV5-4 and TRBJ2-1, with 14 positions matching TRBD2. This CDR3 has 19 amino acids. Looked up from germline, CDR1 is SGHNT and CDR2 is YYREEE (reference sequence). Trimming at V came to 4 bases and at J to 3 bases, leaving 12 bases not matched to a gene. The CDR3 protein is CASSGSGTSGRGIYNEQFF. The CDR3, as DNA: TGTGCCAGCAGCGGCTCCGGGACTAGCGGGAGAGGCATCTACAATGAGCAGTTCTTC.

The V call is TRBV3-1 (or the pseudogene TRBV3-2), the J call TRBJ2-7; D is undetermined. V was cut by 0 bases and J by 4 bases, with 13 bases left in between. The germline V gene encodes CDR1 LGHDT and CDR2 YNNKEL (reference sequence). This CDR3 region has 15 residues. CDR3 DNA sequence: TGTGCCAGCAGCCAAGATAGTCAGGCTTCTTACGAGCAGTACTTC. As protein: CASSQDSQASYEQYF.

The chain uses TRBV29-1 and TRBJ1-1, with 8 positions matching TRBD1. The junction had 2 bases not matched to a gene; V was cut back by 1 base and J by 1 base. CDR1 and CDR2 from the germline V gene are SQVTM and ANQGSEA. The CDR3 is 14 residues long. CDR3 amino acids: CSVEAGTGNTEAFF. The DNA of the CDR3 is TGCAGCGTTGAAGCGGGGACAGGGAACACTGAAGCTTTCTTT. Full variable domain (remainder filled in from reference TRBV29-1 and TRBJ1-1): SAVISQKPSRDICQRGTSLTIQCQVDSQVTMMFWYRQQPGQSLTLIATANQGSEATYESGFVIDKFPISRPNLTFSTLTVSNMSPEDSSIYLCSVEAGTGNTEAFFGQGTRLTVV.

This clone appeared once. J is TRBJ1-1 and V is TRBV7-9; possibly TRBD1 for D (6 bases). CDR1 is SEHNR, CDR2 FQNEAQ, per germline (reference sequence). Trimming removed 8 bases at V and 5 bases at J, with 15 bases between. The CDR3 loop spans 13 amino acids. The CDR3 bases are TGTGCCAGCGGCCCTCCGAGGGGGACTGAAGCTTTCTTT. It specifies CASGPPRGTEAFF.

This sequence joins TRBV19 and TRBJ2-7; TRBD2 aligns across 7 bases. V shed 4 bases, J shed 5 bases, and the junction held 8 bases outside the gene matches. CDR1 is LNHDA, CDR2 SQIVND, per germline (reference sequence). This CDR3 contains 14 residues. Here the CDR3 reads CASSTGLLKDEQYF. The CDR3 DNA sequence: TGTGCCAGTAGTACGGGACTATTAAAGGACGAGCAGTACTTC.

This chain connects TRBV19 to TRBJ2-4; D gene ambiguous. The germline CDR1 and CDR2 sequences are LNHDA and SQIVND (reference sequence). Trimming pared 4 bases from V and 6 bases from J, leaving 16 bases between. This CDR3 has 15 amino acids. The CDR3 DNA reads as TGTGCCAGTAGTACCGGGTGGCAGCCCCTAAACATTCAGTACTTC. Its protein product is CASSTGWQPLNIQYF.

This clone was picked up one time. The chain uses TRBV7-9 and TRBJ1-1, with D unresolved. CDR1 SEHNR and CDR2 FQNEAQ come from the germline V gene (reference sequence). CDR3 length: 13 amino acids. Deletions cut 3 bases from V and 1 base from J, with 6 bases between. The CDR3 nucleotides are TGTGCCAGCAGCTTCAGTGAGAACACTGAAGCTTTCTTT. This codes for CASSFSENTEAFF.

The chain joins TRBV19 to TRBJ2-1, with 12 nucleotides matching TRBD2. The length of the CDR3 is 15 residues. The V gene end was trimmed by 6 bases and the J gene end by 5 bases; junction bases not matched to a gene: 5. CDR1 and CDR2 (germline): LNHDA, SQIVND (reference sequence). The CDR3 reads CASRSRTSGNNEQFF. In DNA, the CDR3 is TGTGCCAGTAGAAGTCGGACTAGCGGGAACAATGAGCAGTTCTTC.

V is TRBV10-1 and J is TRBJ2-7; D is unresolved. V was shortened by 5 bases and J by 4 bases, with 9 bases between the two germline ends. The CDR3 runs 12 residues. Germline V gives CDR1 WNHNN, CDR2 SYGVQD (reference sequence). This CDR3 reads CASSPDGYEQYF. DNA for the CDR3: TGCGCCAGCAGTCCAGACGGGTACGAGCAGTACTTC.

This chain joins TRBV24-1 and TRBJ1-4; tentative D call: TRBD1 (5 bases). Trimming shortened V by 5 bases and J by 10 bases, and 13 bases separated the two germline ends. The CDR3 loop spans 13 amino acids. Germline CDR1 and CDR2: KGHDR and SFDVKD. In nucleotides, the CDR3 is TGTGCCACCAGTGGGGTCAAGGGGTCAAAACTGTTTTTT. This sequence encodes CATSGVKGSKLFF.

This clone has a handful of counts. The chain uses TRBV19 and TRBJ1-6; D remains unclear. The CDR3 consists of 16 residues. Trimming pared 5 bases from V and 5 bases from J, leaving 16 bases between. Germline loops: CDR1 LNHDA, CDR2 SQIVND (reference sequence). The CDR3 here is CASSLRGETNNSPLHF. The CDR3 bases are TGTGCCAGTAGTCTCCGGGGAGAAACAAATAATTCACCCCTCCACTTT.

The rearrangement joins TRBV29-1 to TRBJ1-1, with D perhaps TRBD1 (5 bases). This CDR3 region has 11 residues. The V and J ends lost 3 bases and 8 bases respectively, with 10 bases between them. The germline V gene encodes CDR1 SQVTM and CDR2 ANQGSEA. CDR3 nucleotide sequence: TGCAGCGTTGAGGAGCGGGGCGAAGCTTTCTTT. As protein: CSVEERGEAFF.

J is TRBJ2-7 and V is TRBV27; TRBD2 agrees at 8 bases. Germline V CDR1 and CDR2: MNHEY, SMNVEV (reference sequence). The CDR3 has 14 residues. The V and J ends lost 5 bases and 1 base, in that order; junction bases with no gene match: 4. CDR3 nucleotide sequence: TGTGCCAGCAGTCGCGGGAGGTCTTCCTACGAGCAGTACTTC. It yields the protein CASSRGRSSYEQYF.

A single count supports this clone. The rearrangement joins TRBV11-2 to TRBJ2-1, with 11 positions matching TRBD2. The germline V gene has CDR1 SGHAT and CDR2 FQNNGV. The CDR3 covers 18 residues. Unmatched junction bases numbered 11, after V lost 0 bases and J lost 7 bases. Written as DNA, the CDR3 is TGTGCCAGCAGCTTAGAAGGATTCCTAGCGGGAGGAGAAAATGAGCAGTTCTTC. As protein: CASSLEGFLAGGENEQFF. Full variable domain (outside the CDR3, taken from reference TRBV11-2 and TRBJ2-1): EAGVAQSPRYKIIEKRQSVAFWCNPISGHATLYWYQQILGQGPKLLIQFQNNGVVDDSQLPKDRFSAERLKGVDSTLKIQPAKLEDSAVYLCASSLEGFLAGGENEQFFGPGTRLTVL.